The 10 T cell receptor beta chains given below trace back to one sample, sequenced in a study of tumor and adjacent non-tumor tissue in lung cancer. The template was RNA from unsorted bulk tissue. Three rounds of nested PCR, following a modified ARM-PCR protocol, produced the TCRbeta library. TCRdb reprocessed the multiplex PCR reads via MiXCR and lists one record per CDR3 protein. The data show under 150,000 distinct CDR3 sequences, approximately 66% seen once. The sequencing input was lung tumor tissue. These receptors were obtained from a man between 60 and 70 years old with small cell lung cancer.

V gene TRBV28 combines with J gene TRBJ2-1, with 11 bases aligning to TRBD2. The CDR3 extends over 17 amino acids. Germline lookup yields CDR1 MDHEN and CDR2 SYDVKM. V shed 7 bases and J 3 bases; nucleotides not matched to a gene: 11. The CDR3 loop reads CASISASGRYFYNEQFF. The CDR3 DNA follows: TGTGCCAGCATCTCCGCTAGCGGGAGGTACTTCTACAATGAGCAGTTCTTC.

The chain recombines TRBV20-1 with TRBJ1-2, with TRBD1 matching 7 bases. CDR1 and CDR2 from the germline V gene are DFQATT and SNEGSKA (reference sequence). The CDR3 is 14 amino acids. Trimming cost V 4 bases and J 4 bases; bases outside gene matches: 9. The CDR3 DNA sequence: TGCAGTGCTATGGAAACACAGGGGACCTATGGCTACACCTTC. Protein: CSAMETQGTYGYTF.

A word on this clonotype: Compared with germline, one end of the junction differs, possibly owing to a read error. The J gene is TRBJ2-7, the V gene TRBV6-1; D uncertain. The CDR3 is 14 amino acids. Germline V CDR1 and CDR2: MNHNS, SASEGT. The CDR3 sequence is CVSTRYSATYEQYF. In nucleotides, the CDR3 is TGTGTCAGCACGAGGTATTCGGCCACCTACGAGCAGTACTTC.

Notes on this clonotype: A single base separates this from a much larger clone, so it may be a read error. V and J are TRBV29-1 and TRBJ2-3; D remains ambiguous. Germline CDR1 is SQVTM and CDR2 is ANQGSEA. This CDR3 has 13 amino acids. The CDR3 DNA reads TGCAGCGTTGAGCCCTCGGCCACATATACGCAGTATTTT. This translates into CSVEPSATYTQYF.

Only one count was recorded for this clonotype. The chain recombines TRBV4-1 with TRBJ2-7, with no clear D. Per the germline V gene, CDR1 is MGHRA and CDR2 is YSYEKL. The length of the CDR3 is 15 residues. CDR3 DNA: TGCGCCAGCAGCCAAGATATAACAGAGAGCTACGAGCAGTGCGTC. Amino acid sequence: CASSQDITESYEQCV.

Points on this clonotype: It may be a read error: a sequence one base away is much more abundant. J is TRBJ2-7 and V is TRBV6-5, with 9 bases that match TRBD2. V was clipped by 5 bases and J by 1 base; unmatched bases: 6. The CDR3 length is 15 residues. Germline V gene sequence: CDR1 MNHEY, CDR2 SVGAGI. In DNA, the CDR3 is TGTGCCAGCAGTCCGACTAGCGGAAGTTCCTACGAGCAGTACGTC. Encoded protein: CASSPTSGSSYEQYV.

The chain combines TRBV5-1 with TRBJ2-7; no definite D call. Trimming stripped 0 bases from V and 0 bases from J, with 7 bases between. From germline, CDR1 is SGHRS and CDR2 YFSETQ. This CDR3 is built from 14 residues. In DNA, the CDR3 is TGCGCCAGCAGCTTGGATGGAGACTCCTACGAGCAGTACTTC. Translation gives CASSLDGDSYEQYF.

In regard to this clonotype: Sequence at one end of the junction differs from germline and may be a read error. This CDR3 reads CVSSYGTAFGTEAFF. Written as DNA, the CDR3 is TGTGTCAGCAGTTACGGGACCGCCTTCGGTACTGAAGCTTTCTTT. This chain joins TRBV6-5 and TRBJ1-1, with D tentatively TRBD1 (5 bases). This CDR3 contains 15 residues. Germline-derived CDR1 and CDR2 are MNHEY and SVGAGI.

Details on this clonotype: A read error may explain this, as a much larger clone is one base away. This chain links TRBV11-2 with TRBJ2-7; 8 nucleotides agree with TRBD2. This CDR3 has 15 amino acids. Germline loops: CDR1 SGHAT, CDR2 FQNNGV. The ends lost 5 bases at V and 2 bases at J; junction bases unmatched: 8. The chain's CDR3 is CASSPFLAGPYEQYF. The CDR3 DNA sequence: TGTGCCAGCAGCCCTTTCCTAGCGGGCCCCTACGAGCAGTACTTC.

This clonotype was seen once. At one end the junction does not follow the germline gene, possibly because of a read error. The chain carries TRBV11-2 and TRBJ2-1; 9 bases are a match to TRBD2. CDR1 is SGHAT, CDR2 FQNNGV, per germline. There are 15 residues in the CDR3. The CDR3 bases are TGTGCCAGTAGCTTAAGACTAGCGGCGCACAATGAGCAGTCCTTC. Translation gives CASSLRLAAHNEQSF. Using reference TRBV11-2 and TRBJ2-1 for the parts outside the CDR3, the full variable domain is EAGVAQSPRYKIIEKRQSVAFWCNPISGHATLYWYQQILGQGPKLLIQFQNNGVVDDSQLPKDRFSAERLKGVDSTLKIQPAKLEDSAVYLCASSLRLAAHNEQSFGPGTRLTVL.